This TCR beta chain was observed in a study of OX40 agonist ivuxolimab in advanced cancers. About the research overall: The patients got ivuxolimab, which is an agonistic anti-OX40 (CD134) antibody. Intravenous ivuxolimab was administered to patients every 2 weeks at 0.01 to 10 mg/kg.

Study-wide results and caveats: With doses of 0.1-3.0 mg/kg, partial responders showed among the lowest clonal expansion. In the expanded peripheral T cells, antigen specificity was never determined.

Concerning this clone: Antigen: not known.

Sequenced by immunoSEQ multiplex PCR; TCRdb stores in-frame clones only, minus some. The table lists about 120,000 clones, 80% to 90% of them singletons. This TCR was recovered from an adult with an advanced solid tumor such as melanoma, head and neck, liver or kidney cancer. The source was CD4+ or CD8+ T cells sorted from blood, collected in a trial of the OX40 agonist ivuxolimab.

CDR3 bases: TGTGCCAGCAGTGGAGGACAGGGGGTGAACACCGGGGAGCTGTTTTTT. It encodes CASSGGQGVNTGELFF. The chain has TRBV6-1 and TRBJ2-2; 10 bases fit TRBD1. Unmatched junction bases numbered 3, after V lost 4 bases and J lost 1 base. Germline assignment: CDR1 MNHNS and CDR2 SASEGT. This CDR3 region has 16 residues.